The rows below give T cell receptor beta chains drawn from one sample of a study of T cell responses to AZD1222 COVID-19 vaccine. Assay used: immunoSEQ multiplex PCR; TCRdb lists only in-frame clones, some missing. Of 26,000 or so clones in the sample, approximately 92% were seen once. The specimen was peripheral blood, collected 28 days after the second AZD1222 dose. Receptors were obtained from an adult who received the AZD1222 COVID-19 vaccine. Each CDR3 is given without its conserved first and last residue. Fields, in order: V gene, CDR3 protein.

V: TRBV2; CDR3: AIGQGGFEQF
V: TRBV21-1; CDR3: ASRGYSPKAF
V: TRBV28; CDR3: ASTNRADQPQH
V: TRBV5-6; CDR3: ASSSVAGEEGQPQH
V: TRBV6-2/TRBV6-3; CDR3: ASSGILWATSSTDTQY
V: TRBV13; CDR3: ASSSRRGYEQY
V: TRBV28; CDR3: ASSVASALFYEQY
V: TRBV6-5; CDR3: ASSPDRGGGYT
V: TRBV28; CDR3: ASSFNDYGYT
V: TRBV28; CDR3: ASKGQDAHLNTEAF
V: TRBV28; CDR3: ASSRTGTDYGYT
V: TRBV7-8; CDR3: ASSPSIATYSSNQPQH
V: TRBV7-8; CDR3: ASSLTGGASSYEQY
V: TRBV7-6; CDR3: ASSLPGGGHTGELF
V: TRBV20-1; CDR3: SATQETQY
V: TRBV3-1/TRBV3-2; CDR3: ASSQPPGQITNTIY
V: TRBV5-1; CDR3: ASSLLTGATNEKLF
V: TRBV11-3; CDR3: ASRITYEQY
V: TRBV27; CDR3: ASVDYSLAKNIQY